This paragraph covers one T cell receptor beta chain sequence. This clonotype was seen ten or more times. No antigen is known for it. Base qualities are not recorded, but no much larger clone differs from it by a single base. For unsorted PBMC libraries, 2 million PBMCs were used after storage in RNAlater at -80 degrees C until RNA extraction. The multiple sclerosis patients were enrolled in a US clinical protocol that evaluated disease progression with magnetic resonance imaging. Peripheral blood was subjected to Ficoll-Hypaque density gradient centrifugation to isolate PBMCs, which were then cryopreserved in liquid nitrogen. CDR3 length: 14 amino acids, cysteine to phenylalanine. The sequence is cut down to CDR3 DNA, 42 bases in frame from base 1. V loses 9 bases of germline sequence and J loses 4 bases, and the interval between the two ends is 18 bases. CDR1 is given as LNHDA and CDR2 as SQIVND, both from the germline V gene (reference sequence).

cDNA was synthesized by template-switch 5'RACE using a primer with a 10-nucleotide random unique molecular identifier that tagged each TCR transcript. Every sequencing run covered 15-18 subjects and yielded more than 160 million TCR-beta sequences. Total RNA was extracted with the RNeasy kit. TCR-beta VDJ regions were amplified with primers for the TCR constant region and the 5'RACE anchor, using the KAPA Real-time Library Amplification kit. A first PCR added sample indexes and Illumina adaptors, after which a second PCR increased the library yield. After Ampure bead purification, the roughly 650 bp TCR product was size-selected on a 2% E-gel SizeSelection system. Library quality was checked on a Bioanalyzer, concentration was measured with Qubit, and libraries were quantified with the Kapa Library Quantification kit before pooling. Libraries were sequenced paired-end 2 x 150 bp on an Illumina HiSeq 2500. To increase sequence diversity, roughly 24-32% phiX was spiked into each library pool. The authors' pipeline ran thus. The quality-filtered reads were processed with the UMI-based MiGEC pipeline, whose error correction step removed more than 90% of the raw TCR sequences. VDJ genes were aligned to IMGT germline references, and each clonotype was defined by a unique CDR3 amino acid sequence together with V-J genes. VDJtools evaluated clonal expansion, Shannon diversity and CDR3 relatedness (CalcPairwiseDistances, ClusterSamples); CLCbio workbench built phylogenetic trees. Using coefficient-of-variation modelling across technical triplicates, the study counted a clone as expanded if it had at least 8 unique UMIs. The public reads were run again by TCRdb, first through fastp at Q25 and then through MiXCR, and only productive beta chains were kept. Entries are consolidated by CDR3 protein sequence, retaining the most common genes and DNA. TCRdb's processing, not the study's, gives the V and J calls here. The table for this sample lists 95,000 or so distinct CDR3 sequences; 3.5% to 4% of them were counted only once. In total, the top ten clones hold 5% to 6.5% of the sample.

The data are from a study of neurological immune-mediated disorders (dated by TCRdb to about 2019). General notes on the study: Among the roughly 34 multiple sclerosis patients, relapsing-remitting MS was present in approximately 31 and secondary progressive MS was present in 3. The cohort included 68 subjects: roughly 15 with HAM/TSP, about 34 with multiple sclerosis, and roughly 20 healthy controls. The study compared peripheral blood TCR-beta repertoires of HTLV-I-associated myelopathy (HAM/TSP) patients, multiple sclerosis patients and healthy controls using UMI-based sequencing. The approximately 96 TCR-beta libraries covered PBMC samples along with longitudinal samples, technical triplicates, and paired sorted CD4+ and CD8+ T-cell subsets.

General study outcomes and caveats: No identical CDR3 amino acid sequences were found to be shared among expanded clones across subjects, suggesting that TCR-beta repertoires were private in all groups. Phylogenetic analysis grouped repertoires from 18 of 34 MS patients into a cluster of related CDR3 sequences, suggesting a possible repertoire-level signature. No clinical or MRI features were associated with the MS cluster, and the authors said that larger cohorts are needed. TCR clonal expansion was highest in HAM/TSP patients and lowest in MS patients, with MS patients falling below even healthy controls.

The clonotype originates from a woman aged 18 to 35 with multiple sclerosis. What was sequenced was PBMCs. The sequence is built from TRBV19 and TRBJ1-1; no D gene call is confident. The DNA sequence is given as TGTGCCAGCCGGCTCGGGGTGGGTATCACTGAAGCTTTCTTT. Translated, it gives CASRLGVGITEAFF.